The 32 T cell receptor beta chains below come from one sample, sequenced in a study of graft-versus-host responses after intestinal transplantation. Method: immunoSEQ multiplex PCR; TCRdb's copy keeps in-frame clones and lacks some. Here the sample spans about 94,000 clones, 75% to 95% being singletons. These TCRs are of unknown antigen specificity. The source was unstimulated CD8+ T cells sorted from spleen or lymph node cells, collected before intestinal transplant. The receptors derive from a human donor who received an intestinal transplant.

The rearrangement joins TRBV19 to TRBJ2-1; TRBD2 matches 12 bases. V trimming: 2 bases; J trimming: 8 bases; junction bases outside the gene matches: 4. This CDR3 is built from 15 residues. Germline loops: CDR1 LNHDA, CDR2 SQIVND (reference sequence). The CDR3 region has the DNA TGTGCCAGTAGTATAAGGGCTAGCGGGAGGGATGAGCAGTTCTTC. Its protein is CASSIRASGRDEQFF.

This clone was seen only once. This chain joins TRBV5-1 and TRBJ2-7; maybe TRBD2 (6 bases). The CDR3 runs 16 residues. Trimming took 4 bases from V and 0 from J, leaving 17 bases between them. Germline-derived CDR1 and CDR2 are SGHRS and YFSETQ. CDR3 protein: CASSLGTSSGSYEQYF. The CDR3, as DNA: TGCGCCAGCAGCCTGGGGACTTCAAGTGGCTCCTACGAGCAGTACTTC.

The CDR3 region has the DNA TGCAGCGTTGGGGACATCGCATATGGCTACACCTTC. Its translation: CSVGDIAYGYTF. The V call is TRBV29-1, the J call TRBJ1-2, with D possibly TRBD1 on 6 matching bases. The V gene lost 4 bases and the J gene lost 5 bases, with 11 bases spanning the gap. The CDR3 totals 12 residues. Per the germline V gene, CDR1 is SQVTM and CDR2 is ANQGSEA.

The rearrangement joins TRBV29-1 to TRBJ2-1, with 7 bases identical to TRBD1. Germline values: CDR1 SQVTM, CDR2 ANQGSEA. Trimming cost V 3 bases and J 6 bases; bases outside gene matches: 11. The CDR3 contains 15 residues. The CDR3 sequence is CSVDNRQGVGNEQFF. CDR3 in DNA: TGCAGCGTTGATAATCGGCAGGGGGTAGGCAATGAGCAGTTCTTC.

The chain carries TRBV7-6 and TRBJ1-1; D not resolved. Germline V gene lookup returns CDR1 SGHVS and CDR2 FNYEAQ. V was cut by 5 bases and J by 3 bases, with 10 bases left in between. CDR3 size: 13 residues. CDR3 coding DNA: TGTGCCAGCAGCGAGGGTAGGCACACTGAAGCTTTCTTT. It is translated as CASSEGRHTEAFF.

This clone was detected once. Here the CDR3 reads CATAGGYYEQYF. The CDR3 bases are TGTGCCACCGCGGGGGGGTACTACGAGCAGTACTTC. J is TRBJ2-7 and V is TRBV28; 9 bases agree with TRBD2. From germline, CDR1 is MDHEN and CDR2 SYDVKM. This CDR3 is built from 12 residues. V trimming: 10 bases; J trimming: 3 bases; junction bases outside the gene matches: 4.

The rearrangement links TRBV5-4 to TRBJ2-7; TRBD2 matches at 7 bases. The CDR3 totals 14 residues. V lost 2 bases, J lost 7 bases, and 9 bases stayed unmatched. Germline V gives CDR1 SGHNT, CDR2 YYREEE (reference sequence). The CDR3 region has the DNA TGTGCCAGCAGCTTACGGGCGGGAGCTAGGGAGCAGTACTTC. This sequence encodes CASSLRAGAREQYF.

The chain combines TRBV2 with TRBJ2-2; 7 bases fit TRBD2. Trimming removed 6 bases from V and 3 bases from J; junction bases left unmatched: 13. The CDR3 sequence is 17 residues long. Germline V lookup: CDR1 SNHLY, CDR2 FYNNEI. DNA for the CDR3: TGTGCCAGCAGCTACATGGGCCTAGCGGACCACACCGGGGAGCTGTTTTTT. Its protein is CASSYMGLADHTGELFF.

The chain combines TRBV15 with TRBJ1-1; D unresolved. V dropped 0 bases and J dropped 5 bases, with 13 bases sitting between them. The CDR3 has 15 residues. Germline values: CDR1 LNHNV, CDR2 YYDKDF (reference sequence). The CDR3 DNA reads as TGTGCCACCAGCAGAGACCACCAGGTTGGGACTGAAGCTTTCTTT. This encodes CATSRDHQVGTEAFF.

This rearrangement joins TRBV11-2 to TRBJ1-4; 8 positions match TRBD1. Per germline, CDR1 SGHAT and CDR2 FQNNGV. Trimming removed 0 bases from V and 2 bases from J; junction bases left unmatched: 5. The CDR3 is 17 residues long. CDR3 nucleotides: TGTGCCAGCAGCTTAGACCGGACAGGGAAGACTAATGAAAAACTGTTTTTT. Amino acids: CASSLDRTGKTNEKLFF.

The chain has TRBV6-1 and TRBJ1-4; no clear D. Trimming stripped 5 bases from V and 6 bases from J, with 16 bases between. The CDR3 sequence is 15 residues long. In germline, CDR1 is MNHNS, CDR2 SASEGT. The CDR3 reads CASSRNPSPDEKLFF. CDR3 bases: TGTGCCAGCAGTCGTAACCCATCTCCGGATGAAAAACTGTTTTTT.

The sample holds a few counts of this clone. The rearrangement links TRBV27 to TRBJ1-3; TRBD1 might be the D (5 bases). Trimming removed 9 bases from V and 3 bases from J, with 21 bases in between. Germline CDR1 reads MNHEY; CDR2 reads SMNVEV (reference sequence). The CDR3 is made up of 16 amino acids. The CDR3 DNA follows: TGTGCCAGGATTGACAGCGAGTTATTCGATGGAAACACCATATATTTT. Translation: CARIDSELFDGNTIYF.

The chain uses TRBV15 and TRBJ2-5; D is unresolved. The J call is in doubt because the DNA end fits TRBJ2-7 better. CDR3 length equals 13 residues. Germline CDR1 reads LNHNV; CDR2 reads YYDKDF (reference sequence). CDR3 sequence reads: CATSNNGFYEQYF. The CDR3 DNA reads TGTGCCACCAGCAATAACGGGTTCTACGAGCAGTACTTC.

CDR3 coding DNA: TGTGCTAGTGCCCGATACTTGACAGGGGACGACAATGAGCAGTTCTTC. Protein sequence: CASARYLTGDDNEQFF. This chain uses TRBV12-5 with TRBJ2-1; 8 bases map to TRBD1. V shed 7 bases and J 5 bases; nucleotides not matched to a gene: 13. Germline CDR1 reads LGHNT; CDR2 reads FRNRAP. There are 16 residues in the CDR3.

This chain joins TRBV2 and TRBJ2-1; 10 positions agree with TRBD2. V was pared by 6 bases and J by 3 bases, with 5 bases of the junction left unmatched. Germline V lookup: CDR1 SNHLY, CDR2 FYNNEI. The CDR3 totals 15 residues. As DNA, the CDR3 is TGTGCCAGCAGGCCGGGACTAGCGCTCTACAATGAGCAGTTCTTC. Translating it yields CASRPGLALYNEQFF. The whole variable domain, remainder taken from reference TRBV2 and TRBJ2-1, is EPEVTQTPSHQVTQMGQEVILRCVPISNHLYFYWYRQILGQKVEFLVSFYNNEISEKSEIFDDQFSVERPDGSNFTLKIRSTKLEDSAMYFCASRPGLALYNEQFFGPGTRLTVL.

V usage is TRBV6-1 and J usage is TRBJ2-1, with D perhaps matching TRBD1 (6 bases). This CDR3 contains 15 residues. The germline V gene encodes CDR1 MNHNS and CDR2 SASEGT. The V end lost 2 bases, the J end lost 2 bases, and 10 bases lay between the germline ends. In DNA form, the CDR3 reads TGTGCCAGCAGTGAATGGGACACCCCCTACAATGAGCAGTTCTTC. It is translated as CASSEWDTPYNEQFF.

V gene TRBV11-2 combines with J gene TRBJ2-7; 7 bases align to TRBD1. The CDR3 is 15 residues long. Trimming took 5 bases from V and 7 from J; bases not matched to a gene: 14. Per germline, CDR1 SGHAT and CDR2 FQNNGV. The CDR3 sequence is CASSPPGQGVWEQYF. The CDR3, as DNA: TGTGCCAGCAGCCCGCCGGGGCAGGGGGTTTGGGAGCAGTACTTC. The entire variable domain, with the rest obtained from reference TRBV11-2 and TRBJ2-7, is as follows: EAGVAQSPRYKIIEKRQSVAFWCNPISGHATLYWYQQILGQGPKLLIQFQNNGVVDDSQLPKDRFSAERLKGVDSTLKIQPAKLEDSAVYLCASSPPGQGVWEQYFGPGTRLTVT.

The V and J genes are TRBV18 and TRBJ1-4; TRBD1 is a possible D gene (6 bases). This CDR3 has 14 residues. V lost 5 bases, J lost 4 bases, and 11 bases lay in between. Germline-derived CDR1 and CDR2 are KGHSH and LQKENI. CDR3 nucleotides: TGTGCCAGCTCAACAGGGTCATATAATGAAAAACTGTTTTTT. Its protein is CASSTGSYNEKLFF.

The chain links TRBV7-9 to TRBJ2-5; maybe TRBD1 (5 bases). Germline assignment: CDR1 SEHNR and CDR2 FQNEAQ (reference sequence). Between the trimmed V and J ends, which lost 5 bases and 0 bases, there was a span of 19 bases. The CDR3 sequence is 17 residues long. The DNA for the CDR3 is TGTGCCAGCAGCCCTGGCTGGGGCGAGGAAGACCAAGAGACCCAGTACTTC. Amino acids: CASSPGWGEEDQETQYF.

The chain joins TRBV30 to TRBJ1-1, with D maybe TRBD1 (5 bases). The CDR3 contains 12 residues. Germline-derived CDR1 and CDR2 are GTSNPN and SVGIG (reference sequence). Trimming stripped 5 bases from V and 0 bases from J, with 7 bases between. CDR3 nucleotides: TGTGCCTGGGGGGCCATGAACACTGAAGCTTTCTTT. It yields the protein CAWGAMNTEAFF.

The rearrangement uses TRBV7-9 and TRBJ1-1; D is unresolved. This CDR3 comprises 10 residues. Trimming took off 4 bases at V and 7 bases at J, with 4 bases between the two ends. The germline CDR1 and CDR2 sequences are SEHNR and FQNEAQ (reference sequence). The CDR3 DNA reads TGTGCCAGCAGCTCAATTGAAGCTTTCTTT. This sequence encodes CASSSIEAFF.

The rearrangement joins TRBV28 to TRBJ2-2, with D possibly matching TRBD2 (6 bases). Germline-derived CDR1 and CDR2 are MDHEN and SYDVKM. This CDR3 is 16 amino acids long. The ends were cut back, 7 bases at V and 1 base at J, with 16 bases in the middle. The CDR3 region has the DNA TGTGCCAGCACTCTCCTCCGGGACTTGAACACCGGGGAGCTGTTTTTT. This encodes CASTLLRDLNTGELFF.

This clone was observed once. This rearrangement joins TRBV27 to TRBJ2-1; the match to TRBD1 covers 9 bases. With 5 bases clipped from V and 4 bases from J, the junction kept 3 bases outside the gene matches. Germline assignment: CDR1 MNHEY and CDR2 SMNVEV (reference sequence). CDR3 size: 14 residues. The CDR3 spells CASSLGQGYNEQFF. The DNA for the CDR3 is TGTGCCAGCAGTCTGGGACAGGGTTACAATGAGCAGTTCTTC.

V is TRBV11-2 and J is TRBJ2-3; D gene uncertain. CDR3 length equals 16 residues. Germline lookup yields CDR1 SGHAT and CDR2 FQNNGV. V gave up 0 bases and J gave up 0 bases, with 10 bases separating them. The CDR3 protein is CASSLDLTFSTDTQYF. Written as DNA, the CDR3 is TGTGCCAGCAGCTTAGATCTAACGTTTAGCACAGATACGCAGTATTTT.

The rearrangement links TRBV5-1 to TRBJ1-1; D unresolved. V was pared by 1 base and J by 0 bases, with 4 bases between. The CDR3 extends over 13 amino acids. Germline CDR1 and CDR2: SGHRS and YFSETQ. CDR3 amino acids: CASSLRVNTEAFF. CDR3 nucleotide sequence: TGCGCCAGCAGCTTGCGCGTGAACACTGAAGCTTTCTTT.

This sequence joins TRBV4-1 and TRBJ2-7; no definite D call. Trimming removed 1 base from V and 0 bases from J, with 4 bases in between. Germline CDR1 MGHRA, CDR2 YSYEKL. This CDR3 comprises 13 residues. As DNA, the CDR3 is TGCGCCAGCAGCCAAGGTCTCTCCTACGAGCAGTACTTC. It encodes CASSQGLSYEQYF.

This chain uses TRBV15 with TRBJ1-5; D remains unclear. The length of the CDR3 is 13 residues. CDR1 is LNHNV, CDR2 YYDKDF, per germline (reference sequence). V was pared by 3 bases and J by 5 bases, with 8 bases between. CDR3 coding DNA: TGTGCCACCAGCAGGGGAGGTGATCAGCCCCAGCATTTT. Encoded protein: CATSRGGDQPQHF.

The V and J genes are TRBV5-1 and TRBJ2-2, with D perhaps TRBD2 (6 bases). Germline loops: CDR1 SGHRS, CDR2 YFSETQ. CDR3 length equals 16 residues. V lost 3 bases to trimming and J lost 4 bases, with 16 bases between them. The CDR3 DNA follows: TGCGCCAGCAGCTGGTGGGGGGATCCGCGCACCGGGGAGCTGTTTTTT. Its protein is CASSWWGDPRTGELFF.

This sequence joins TRBV5-1 and TRBJ2-7; 7 bases are shared with TRBD1. V dropped 6 bases and J dropped 0; count of bases not matched to a gene: 3. This CDR3 is 13 amino acids long. The V gene's germline CDR1 is SGHRS and CDR2 YFSETQ. For the CDR3, the DNA is TGCGCCAGCACCCGGGACAGCTCCTACGAGCAGTACTTC. Its protein product is CASTRDSSYEQYF.

This chain uses TRBV6-1 with TRBJ1-3; 10 bases are shared with TRBD1. V lost 6 bases and J lost 2; bases outside the gene matches: 4. CDR1 MNHNS and CDR2 SASEGT come from the germline V gene. This CDR3 is built from 15 residues. The CDR3 bases are TGTGCCAGCAGAACCGGGACAGGGGCTGGAAACACCATATATTTT. It codes for CASRTGTGAGNTIYF.

The genes are TRBV19 and TRBJ2-1; tentatively, D is TRBD1 (5 bases). CDR1 and CDR2 from the germline V gene are LNHDA and SQIVND (reference sequence). The V gene lost 1 base and the J gene lost 0 bases, with 10 bases spanning the gap. The CDR3 is made up of 16 amino acids. The CDR3 nucleotides are TGTGCCAGTAGTATAGGCGCAGACAGCTCCTACAATGAGCAGTTCTTC. Its protein product is CASSIGADSSYNEQFF. Full variable domain (outside the CDR3, taken from reference TRBV19 and TRBJ2-1): DGGITQSPKYLFRKEGQNVTLSCEQNLNHDAMYWYRQDPGQGLRLIYYSQIVNDFQKGDIAEGYSVSREKKESFPLTVTSAQKNPTAFYLCASSIGADSSYNEQFFGPGTRLTVL.

For the CDR3, the DNA is TGCGCCAGCAGCCAAGACGGGGGGCTATACAATGAGCAGTTCTTC. Translated, it gives CASSQDGGLYNEQFF. V is TRBV4-1 and J is TRBJ2-1, with D possibly being TRBD2 (7 bases). Trimming pared 0 bases from V and 4 bases from J, leaving 10 bases between. CDR1 and CDR2 from the germline V gene are MGHRA and YSYEKL. This CDR3 comprises 15 residues.